This T cell receptor (beta chain) is drawn from a study of identical twins' blood T cells. In TCRdb, the 5' RACE reads were re-called with MiXCR into one record per CDR3 protein. This table holds around 380,000 distinct CDR3 sequences, approximately 30% found once. The CDR3 is 13 residues long. Per the germline V gene, CDR1 is MNHEY and CDR2 is SVGEGT. A remark on this clonotype: Relative to the germline gene, one junction end is altered; a read error may explain this.

The sequence came from a woman aged 18-49 years in good health. The genes are TRBV6-2 or TRBV6-3 and TRBJ1-2; D is perhaps TRBD1 (5 bases). The specimen sequenced was PBMCs. The CDR3 DNA is TGTGCCAGCAGTCCGGGACGGAACTATGGCTGCACCTTC. Its translation: CASSPGRNYGCTF.